Each of the 12 T cell receptor beta chains below was sequenced from the same sample in a study of blood T cell repertoires in COVID-19. The assay was immunoSEQ multiplex PCR, and TCRdb's table has in-frame clones only and misses some. This table has about 100,000 clones, more than 85% appearing once. Material for sequencing was peripheral blood. The receptors come from a man aged 50 or older with active COVID-19.

The genes are TRBV7-2 and TRBJ2-1, with TRBD2 as a possible D gene (5 bases). Germline CDR1 is SGHTA and CDR2 is FQGNSA. This CDR3 has 16 residues. The ends were cut back, 1 base at V and 1 base at J, with 11 bases in the middle. DNA of the CDR3: TGTGCCAGCAGCTTAGATACGGGATTATCCTACAATGAGCAGTTCTTC. This gives the protein CASSLDTGLSYNEQFF.

The genes are TRBV29-1 and TRBJ1-3; 9 nucleotides align to TRBD1. The CDR3 runs to 14 residues. Germline V gives CDR1 SQVTM, CDR2 ANQGSEA. V lost 4 bases to trimming and J lost 2 bases; unmatched junction nucleotides: 3. The CDR3 bases are TGCAGCGTTGGAGACAGGGGGGCTGGAAACACCATATATTTT. Its translation is CSVGDRGAGNTIYF. Looking up the rest from reference TRBV29-1 and TRBJ1-3 gives the full variable domain: SAVISQKPSRDICQRGTSLTIQCQVDSQVTMMFWYRQQPGQSLTLIATANQGSEATYESGFVIDKFPISRPNLTFSTLTVSNMSPEDSSIYLCSVGDRGAGNTIYFGEGSWLTVV.

This rearrangement joins TRBV18 to TRBJ1-1; TRBD1 aligns across 7 bases. CDR1 KGHSH and CDR2 LQKENI come from the germline V gene. V lost 5 bases and J lost 5; bases outside the gene matches: 5. The CDR3 has 13 residues. The CDR3, as DNA: TGTGCCAGCTCAACACAGGGGCGGACTGAAGCTTTCTTT. It is translated as CASSTQGRTEAFF.

This clone was detected once. The V and J genes are TRBV3-1 (or the pseudogene TRBV3-2) and TRBJ2-7; 10 nucleotides agree with TRBD1. V lost 2 bases to trimming and J lost 8 bases; unmatched junction nucleotides: 9. The CDR3 spans 15 residues. Germline CDR1 is LGHDT and CDR2 is YNNKEL (reference sequence). This CDR3 reads CASSQRAGTGDKQYV. The CDR3 nucleotides read TGTGCCAGCAGCCAACGGGCCGGGACAGGGGATAAGCAGTACGTC.

This clone showed up just a few times. The rearrangement joins TRBV6-4 to TRBJ2-1, with D possibly matching TRBD2 (5 bases). Looked up from germline, CDR1 is MRHNA and CDR2 is SNTAGT. This CDR3 has 13 amino acids. Trimming left V 0 bases short and J 9 bases short, with 9 bases between. CDR3: CASSDSYAGEQFF. In nucleotides, the CDR3 is TGTGCCAGCAGTGACTCCTATGCGGGTGAGCAGTTCTTC.

This sequence joins TRBV15 and TRBJ2-5, with TRBD1 identical over 10 bases. The CDR3 is 17 residues long. CDR1 and CDR2 (germline): LNHNV, YYDKDF (reference sequence). V was pared by 2 bases and J by 5 bases, with 11 bases of the junction left unmatched. CDR3 in DNA: TGTGCCACCAGCAGAACTACGACAGGGGGCCTGTATGAGACCCAGTACTTC. Encoded protein: CATSRTTTGGLYETQYF.

The genes are TRBV19 and TRBJ1-5; 8 bases map to TRBD1. The CDR3 totals 17 residues. Germline loops: CDR1 LNHDA, CDR2 SQIVND (reference sequence). Losses at the gene ends were 6 bases for V and 0 bases for J; bases not matched to a gene: 10. The CDR3 coding sequence is TGTGCCAGTAGGGACAGGGTGGGGAAATATAGCAATCAGCCCCAGCATTTT. Protein sequence: CASRDRVGKYSNQPQHF. The whole variable domain, remainder taken from reference TRBV19 and TRBJ1-5, is DGGITQSPKYLFRKEGQNVTLSCEQNLNHDAMYWYRQDPGQGLRLIYYSQIVNDFQKGDIAEGYSVSREKKESFPLTVTSAQKNPTAFYLCASRDRVGKYSNQPQHFGDGTRLSIL.

The chain couples TRBV19 to TRBJ1-2, with 8 bases lining up with TRBD1. V trimming: 4 bases; J trimming: 8 bases; junction bases outside the gene matches: 9. This CDR3 has 14 amino acids. CDR1 is LNHDA, CDR2 SQIVND, per germline (reference sequence). DNA of the CDR3: TGTGCCAGTAGTACCGGACAGGGCGCCGGGGGCTACACCTTC. Translating gives CASSTGQGAGGYTF.

The chain combines TRBV15 with TRBJ1-2, with D tentatively TRBD1 (5 bases). The V gene lost 3 bases and the J gene lost 5 bases, with 7 bases spanning the gap. Germline loops: CDR1 LNHNV, CDR2 YYDKDF (reference sequence). The CDR3 length is 12 residues. The DNA for the CDR3 is TGTGCCACCAGCAGGGGGGGGTATGGCTACACCTTC. Protein sequence: CATSRGGYGYTF.

V usage is TRBV11-2 and J usage is TRBJ2-1; 10 bases match TRBD2. Germline trimming cut 5 bases from V and 6 bases from J; bases unmatched to any gene: 7. Germline V gives CDR1 SGHAT, CDR2 FQNNGV. This CDR3 has 15 amino acids. CDR3 nucleotide sequence: TGTGCCAGCAGCCCCACTAGCGGGGTGGCCAATGAGCAGTTCTTC. Encoded protein: CASSPTSGVANEQFF.

CDR3 sequence reads: CSVIWAGTDTQYF. In nucleotides, the CDR3 is TGCAGCGTTATATGGGCGGGAACAGATACGCAGTATTTT. The chain combines TRBV29-1 with TRBJ2-3; tentatively, D is TRBD2 (6 bases). This CDR3 comprises 13 residues. Germline values: CDR1 SQVTM, CDR2 ANQGSEA. V was clipped by 5 bases and J by 3 bases, with 12 bases between them.

The genes are TRBV5-6 and TRBJ1-2, with D possibly being TRBD1 (5 bases). V was shortened by 1 base and J by 8 bases, with 9 bases between the two germline ends. The CDR3 has 12 amino acids. Germline loops: CDR1 SGHDT, CDR2 YYEEEE. CDR3 sequence (DNA): TGTGCCAGCAGCTTGACCAGGGCAGGCTACACCTTC. Protein: CASSLTRAGYTF.